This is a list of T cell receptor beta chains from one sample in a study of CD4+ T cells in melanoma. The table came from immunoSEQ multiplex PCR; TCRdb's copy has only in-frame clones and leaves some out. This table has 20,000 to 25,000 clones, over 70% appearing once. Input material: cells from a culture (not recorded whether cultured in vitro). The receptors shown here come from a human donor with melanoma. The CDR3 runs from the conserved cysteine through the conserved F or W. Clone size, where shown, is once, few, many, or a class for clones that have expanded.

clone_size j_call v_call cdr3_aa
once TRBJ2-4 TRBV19 CASTGPSAGAKNIQYF
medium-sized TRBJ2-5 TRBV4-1 CASSSWEDQETQYF
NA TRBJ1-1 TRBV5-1 CASSSNPPGLNTEAFF
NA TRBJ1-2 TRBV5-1 CASSLVGGSWGYTF
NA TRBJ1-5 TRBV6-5 CASSRARGDNQPQHF
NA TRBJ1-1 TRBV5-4 CASSTENTEAFF
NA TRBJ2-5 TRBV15 CATSREGGAWEETQYF
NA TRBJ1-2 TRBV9 CASSVDRAPYGYTF
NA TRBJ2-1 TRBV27 CASSSPGGAKYNEQFF
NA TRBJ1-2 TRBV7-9 CASSLGGGGGYTF
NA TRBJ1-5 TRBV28 CASSFTGMPQHF
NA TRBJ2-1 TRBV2 CASRTGNSRNEQFF
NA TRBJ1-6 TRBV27 CATMGGSTYNSPLHF
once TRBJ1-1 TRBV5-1 CASSSSGTGVSEAFF
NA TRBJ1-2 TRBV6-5 CASRDPDRGNYGYTF
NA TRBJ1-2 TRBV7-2 CASSLAPQGNGYTF
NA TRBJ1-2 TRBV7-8 CASSPGQYYGYTF
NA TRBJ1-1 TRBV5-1 CASSKYGQGGLNTEAFF
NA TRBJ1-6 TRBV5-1 CASSLEVVNSPLHF
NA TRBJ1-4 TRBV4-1 CASSQATQGAREKLFF
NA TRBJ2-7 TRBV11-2 CASSFQGVGSYEQYF
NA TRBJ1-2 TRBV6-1 CASKTRTGDGYTF
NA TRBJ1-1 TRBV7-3 CASCLSPNTEAFF
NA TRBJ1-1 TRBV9 CASSVEGTRITEAFF
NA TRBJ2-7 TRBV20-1 CSAELNEQYF
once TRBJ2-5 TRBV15 CATSRERDSQETQYF
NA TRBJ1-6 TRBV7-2 CASSTRQGLNSPLHF
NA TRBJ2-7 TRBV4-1 CASSQGRAELYEQYF
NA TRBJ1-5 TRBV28 CASSPRPPTGRNQPQHF
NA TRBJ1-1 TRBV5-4 CASSLEHRTEAFF
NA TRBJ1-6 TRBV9 CASSTAVVNSPLHF
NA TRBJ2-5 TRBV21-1 CASSHNPRSGGKTQYF
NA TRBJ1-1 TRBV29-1 CSVIRDRGLSNTEAFF
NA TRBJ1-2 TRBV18 CASSPSWNYGYTF
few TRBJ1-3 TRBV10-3 CAISESAGNRNTIYF
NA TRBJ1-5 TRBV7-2 CASSSAWQPQHF
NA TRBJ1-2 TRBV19 CASSIQQFGGYTF
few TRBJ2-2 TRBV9 CASSVGGPGTGELFF
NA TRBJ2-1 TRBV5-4 CASRTGGRSANEQFF
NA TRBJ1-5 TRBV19 CASCDSANLYQPQHF
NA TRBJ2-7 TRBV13 CASSAPRANSYEQYF
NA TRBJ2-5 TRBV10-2 CASSEYGGETQYF
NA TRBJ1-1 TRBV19 CASSIGRIFGNTEAFF
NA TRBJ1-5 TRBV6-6 CASSYGQGRVQPQHF
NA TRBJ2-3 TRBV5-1 CASNPGQGKGGTQYF
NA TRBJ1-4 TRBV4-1 CASSQTAREKLFF